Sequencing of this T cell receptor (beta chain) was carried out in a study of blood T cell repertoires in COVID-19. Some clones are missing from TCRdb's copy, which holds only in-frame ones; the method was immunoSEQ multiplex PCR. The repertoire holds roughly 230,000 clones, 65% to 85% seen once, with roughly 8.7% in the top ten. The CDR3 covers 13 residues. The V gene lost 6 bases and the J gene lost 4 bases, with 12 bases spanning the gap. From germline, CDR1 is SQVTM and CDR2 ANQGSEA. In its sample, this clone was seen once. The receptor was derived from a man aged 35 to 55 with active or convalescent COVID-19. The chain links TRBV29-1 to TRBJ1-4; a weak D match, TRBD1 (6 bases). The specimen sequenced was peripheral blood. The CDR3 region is CSVEGDGNEKLFF. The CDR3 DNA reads TGCAGCGTCGAGGGGGACGGTAATGAAAAACTGTTTTTT. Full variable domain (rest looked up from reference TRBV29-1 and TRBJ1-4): SAVISQKPSRDICQRGTSLTIQCQVDSQVTMMFWYRQQPGQSLTLIATANQGSEATYESGFVIDKFPISRPNLTFSTLTVSNMSPEDSSIYLCSVEGDGNEKLFFGSGTQLSVL.